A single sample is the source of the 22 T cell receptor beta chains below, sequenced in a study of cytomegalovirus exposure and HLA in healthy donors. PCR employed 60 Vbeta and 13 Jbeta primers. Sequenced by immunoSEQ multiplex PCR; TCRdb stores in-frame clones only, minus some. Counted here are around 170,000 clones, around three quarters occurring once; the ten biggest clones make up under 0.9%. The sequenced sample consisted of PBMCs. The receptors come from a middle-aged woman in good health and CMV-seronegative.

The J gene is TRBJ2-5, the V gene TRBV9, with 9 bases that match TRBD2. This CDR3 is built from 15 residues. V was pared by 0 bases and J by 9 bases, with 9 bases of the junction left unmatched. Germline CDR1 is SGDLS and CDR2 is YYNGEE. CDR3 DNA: TGTGCCAGCAGCGTAGGCGGGAGGGCCGGGGGTGCCCAGTACTTC. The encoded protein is CASSVGGRAGGAQYF.

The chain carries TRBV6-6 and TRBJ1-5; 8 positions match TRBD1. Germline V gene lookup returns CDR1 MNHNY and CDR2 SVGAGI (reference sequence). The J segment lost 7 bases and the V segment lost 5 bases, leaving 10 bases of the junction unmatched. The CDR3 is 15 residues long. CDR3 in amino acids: CASSTDRGVWQPQHF. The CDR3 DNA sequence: TGTGCCAGCAGTACTGACAGGGGCGTCTGGCAGCCCCAGCATTTT.

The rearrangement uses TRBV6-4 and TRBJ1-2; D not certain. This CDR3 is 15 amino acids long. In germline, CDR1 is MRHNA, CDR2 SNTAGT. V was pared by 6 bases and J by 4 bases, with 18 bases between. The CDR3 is CASRASVGAGYGYTF. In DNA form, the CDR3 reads TGTGCCAGCAGGGCATCGGTGGGCGCCGGCTATGGCTACACCTTC.

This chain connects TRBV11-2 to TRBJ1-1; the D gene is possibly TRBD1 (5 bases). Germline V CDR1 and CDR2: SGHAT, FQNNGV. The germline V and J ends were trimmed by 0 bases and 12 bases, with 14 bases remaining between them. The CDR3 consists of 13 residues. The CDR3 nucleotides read TGTGCCAGCAGCTTAGATTCGCCAGGGTTAACTTTCTTT. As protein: CASSLDSPGLTFF.

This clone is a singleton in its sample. The CDR3 nucleotides read TGTGCCAGCAGCTCGGGACAGGGAAGCCCTGAAGCTTTCTTT. Protein: CASSSGQGSPEAFF. This chain uses TRBV7-8 with TRBJ1-1; TRBD1 matches at 9 bases. CDR1 is SGHVS, CDR2 FQNEAQ, per germline. Germline trimming cut 4 bases from V and 6 bases from J; bases unmatched to any gene: 6. The CDR3 extends over 14 amino acids.

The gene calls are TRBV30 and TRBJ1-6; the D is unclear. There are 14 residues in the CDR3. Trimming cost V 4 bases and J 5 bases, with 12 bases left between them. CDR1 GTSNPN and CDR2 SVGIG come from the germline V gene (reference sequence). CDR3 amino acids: CAWTPPGNNSPLHF. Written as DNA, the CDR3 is TGTGCCTGGACCCCGCCGGGGAATAATTCACCCCTCCACTTT.

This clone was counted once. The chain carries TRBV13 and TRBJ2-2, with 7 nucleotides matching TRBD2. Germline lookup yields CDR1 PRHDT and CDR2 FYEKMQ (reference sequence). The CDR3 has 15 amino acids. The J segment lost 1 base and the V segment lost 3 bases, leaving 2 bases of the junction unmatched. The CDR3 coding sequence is TGTGCCAGCAGCTTGGCGGGAGAGAACACCGGGGAGCTGTTTTTT. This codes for CASSLAGENTGELFF.

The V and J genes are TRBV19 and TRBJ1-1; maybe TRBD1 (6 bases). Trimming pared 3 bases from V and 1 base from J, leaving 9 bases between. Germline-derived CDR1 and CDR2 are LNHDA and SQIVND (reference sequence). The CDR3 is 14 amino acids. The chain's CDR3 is CASSIGDKNTEAFF. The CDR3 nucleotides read TGTGCCAGTAGTATTGGGGACAAGAACACTGAAGCTTTCTTT. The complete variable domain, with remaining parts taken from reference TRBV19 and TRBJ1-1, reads DGGITQSPKYLFRKEGQNVTLSCEQNLNHDAMYWYRQDPGQGLRLIYYSQIVNDFQKGDIAEGYSVSREKKESFPLTVTSAQKNPTAFYLCASSIGDKNTEAFFGQGTRLTVV.

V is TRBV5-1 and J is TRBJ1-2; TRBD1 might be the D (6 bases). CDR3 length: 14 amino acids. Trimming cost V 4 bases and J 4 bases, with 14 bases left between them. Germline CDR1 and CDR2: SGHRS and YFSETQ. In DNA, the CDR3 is TGCGCCAGCAGCCTTCGGGACATCGGCTATGGCTACACCTTC. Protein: CASSLRDIGYGYTF.

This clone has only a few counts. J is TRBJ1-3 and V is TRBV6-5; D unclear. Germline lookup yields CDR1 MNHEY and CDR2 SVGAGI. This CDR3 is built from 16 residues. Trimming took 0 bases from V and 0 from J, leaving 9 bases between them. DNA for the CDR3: TGTGCCAGCAGTTACTCTAGAGTTAGCTCTGGAAACACCATATATTTT. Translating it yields CASSYSRVSSGNTIYF.

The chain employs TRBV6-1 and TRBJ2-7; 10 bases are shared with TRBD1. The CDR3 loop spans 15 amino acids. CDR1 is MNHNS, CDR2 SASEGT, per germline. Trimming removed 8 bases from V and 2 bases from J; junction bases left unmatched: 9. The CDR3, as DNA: TGTGCCAGCGGAGATTCCGGGACAGGGGCCTACGAGCAGTACTTC. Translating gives CASGDSGTGAYEQYF.

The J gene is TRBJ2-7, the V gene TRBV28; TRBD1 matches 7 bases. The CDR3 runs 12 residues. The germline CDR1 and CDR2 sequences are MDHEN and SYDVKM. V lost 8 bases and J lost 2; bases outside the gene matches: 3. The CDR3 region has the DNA TGTGCCAGCTCGGGACAGACCTACGAGCAGTACTTC. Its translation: CASSGQTYEQYF.

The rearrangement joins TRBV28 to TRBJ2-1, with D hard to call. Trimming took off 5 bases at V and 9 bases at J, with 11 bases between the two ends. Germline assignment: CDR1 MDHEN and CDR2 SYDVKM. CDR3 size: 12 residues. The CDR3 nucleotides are TGTGCCAGCAGTCTCTTATACGGTGAGCAGTTCTTC. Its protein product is CASSLLYGEQFF.

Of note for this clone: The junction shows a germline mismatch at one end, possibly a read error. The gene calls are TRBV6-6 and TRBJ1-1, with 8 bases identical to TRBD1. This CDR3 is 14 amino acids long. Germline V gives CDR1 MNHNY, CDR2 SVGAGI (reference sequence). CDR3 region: CATGAGGLNAEAFF. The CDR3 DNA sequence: TGTGCCACAGGGGCAGGGGGCCTGAACGCTGAAGCTTTCTTT.

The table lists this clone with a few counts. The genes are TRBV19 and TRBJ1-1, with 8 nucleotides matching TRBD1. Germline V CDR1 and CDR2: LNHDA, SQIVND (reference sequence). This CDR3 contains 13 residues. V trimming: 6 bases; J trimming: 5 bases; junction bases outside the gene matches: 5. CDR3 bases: TGTGCCAGTAGGGCGACAGGGGTGACTGAAGCTTTCTTT. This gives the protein CASRATGVTEAFF.

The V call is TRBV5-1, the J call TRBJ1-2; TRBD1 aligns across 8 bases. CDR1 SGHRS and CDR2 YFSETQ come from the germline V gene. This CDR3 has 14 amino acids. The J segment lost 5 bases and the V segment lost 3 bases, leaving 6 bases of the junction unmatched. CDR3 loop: CASSYTTGEYGYTF. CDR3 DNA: TGCGCCAGCAGCTACACGACAGGGGAGTATGGCTACACCTTC.

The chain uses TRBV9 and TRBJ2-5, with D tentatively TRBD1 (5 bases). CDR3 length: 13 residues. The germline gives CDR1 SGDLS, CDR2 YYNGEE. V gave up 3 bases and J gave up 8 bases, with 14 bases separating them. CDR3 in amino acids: CASSAEQGRTQYF. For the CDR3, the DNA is TGTGCCAGCAGCGCAGAGCAGGGTAGAACCCAGTACTTC.

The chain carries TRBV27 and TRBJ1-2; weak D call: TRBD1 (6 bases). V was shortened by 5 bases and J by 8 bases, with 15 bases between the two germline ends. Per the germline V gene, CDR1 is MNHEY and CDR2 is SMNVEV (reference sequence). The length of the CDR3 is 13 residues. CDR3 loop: CASSLTGTRGYTF. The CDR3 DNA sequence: TGTGCCAGCAGTCTTACCGGGACAAGGGGCTACACCTTC.

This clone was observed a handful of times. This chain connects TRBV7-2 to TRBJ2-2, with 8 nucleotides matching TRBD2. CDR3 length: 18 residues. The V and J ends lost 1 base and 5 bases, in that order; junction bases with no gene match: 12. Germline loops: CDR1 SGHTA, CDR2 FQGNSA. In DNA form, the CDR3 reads TGTGCCAGCAGCTTAGGGCCCAGGGGAGCTAGCGGGACCGGGGAGCTGTTTTTT. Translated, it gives CASSLGPRGASGTGELFF.

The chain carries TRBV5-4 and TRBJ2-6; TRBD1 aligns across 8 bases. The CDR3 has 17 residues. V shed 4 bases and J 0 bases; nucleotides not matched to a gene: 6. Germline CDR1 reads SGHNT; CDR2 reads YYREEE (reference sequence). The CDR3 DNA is TGTGCCAGCAGCAACCGGGACAGGAGCTCTGGGGCCAACGTCCTGACTTTC. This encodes CASSNRDRSSGANVLTF.

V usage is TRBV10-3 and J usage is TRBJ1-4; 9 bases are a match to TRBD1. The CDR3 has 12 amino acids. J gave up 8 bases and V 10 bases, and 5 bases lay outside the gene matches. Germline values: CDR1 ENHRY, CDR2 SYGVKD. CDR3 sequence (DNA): TGTGCCACGGGACAGGGAAAAGAAAAACTGTTTTTT. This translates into CATGQGKEKLFF.

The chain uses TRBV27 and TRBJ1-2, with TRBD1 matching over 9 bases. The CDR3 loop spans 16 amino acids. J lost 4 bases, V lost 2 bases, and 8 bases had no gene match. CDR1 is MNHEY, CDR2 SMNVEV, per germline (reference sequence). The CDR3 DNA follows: TGTGCCAGCAGTTTAATATGGGACAGGGCTGTCTATGGCTACACCTTC. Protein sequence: CASSLIWDRAVYGYTF.